These 27 T cell receptor beta chains originate from one sample sequenced in a study of circulating CD8 cells and anti-PD-1 response in melanoma. From live CD3+CD8+TCRalphabeta+ cells, four PD-1 and/or TIGIT subsets were sorted. Using approximately 14 ng of total RNA, TCR libraries were made with the QIAseq Immune Repertoire TCR panel. TCRdb fed the reads into MiXCR, producing one record per CDR3 protein. The top ten hold roughly a fifth of the sample, which has more than 500 distinct CDR3 sequences, about 7.3% seen once. The sample here was CD8+ T cells from PBMCs, taken at baseline or after one month of anti-PD-1 therapy (not recorded which). All receptors come from a human donor with melanoma.

This clonotype is judged large (0.1 to 1%). The V gene is TRBV2, the J gene TRBJ1-5; D is unclear. The V end lost 8 bases, the J end lost 3 bases, and 11 bases lay between the germline ends. Germline V gene sequence: CDR1 SNHLY, CDR2 FYNNEI. The CDR3 sequence is 13 residues long. The CDR3 region is CASRDTNNQPQHF. In DNA form, the CDR3 reads TGTGCCAGCCGAGACACAAACAATCAGCCCCAGCATTTT. Full variable domain (rest looked up from reference TRBV2 and TRBJ1-5): EPEVTQTPSHQVTQMGQEVILRCVPISNHLYFYWYRQILGQKVEFLVSFYNNEISEKSEIFDDQFSVERPDGSNFTLKIRSTKLEDSAMYFCASRDTNNQPQHFGDGTRLSIL.

Within the sample, this clonotype is large (0.1 to 1%). The rearrangement uses TRBV2 and TRBJ2-7, with 7 bases that match TRBD1. V shed 7 bases and J 5 bases; nucleotides not matched to a gene: 11. Germline-derived CDR1 and CDR2 are SNHLY and FYNNEI. The CDR3 loop spans 14 amino acids. CDR3 DNA sequence: TGTGCCAGCAATATAATGACAGGGAAGAACGAGCAGTACTTC. Protein sequence: CASNIMTGKNEQYF.

V and J are TRBV20-1 and TRBJ2-5, with a tentative D call TRBD1 (6 bases). The germline CDR1 and CDR2 sequences are DFQATT and SNEGSKA (reference sequence). There are 15 residues in the CDR3. V was shortened by 6 bases and J by 5 bases, with 22 bases between the two germline ends. CDR3 sequence: CSARSRQALGETQYF. The CDR3 coding sequence is TGCAGTGCCAGGTCCCGACAGGCCTTGGGGGAGACCCAGTACTTC.

This clonotype is medium-sized (0.01 to 0.1%) by share. The CDR3 sequence: CASSPASYEQYF. CDR3 nucleotides: TGTGCCAGCAGCCCTGCGTCCTACGAGCAGTACTTC. V gene TRBV28 combines with J gene TRBJ2-7; no definite D call. The CDR3 runs to 12 residues. Germline assignment: CDR1 MDHEN and CDR2 SYDVKM. The germline V and J ends were trimmed by 6 bases and 1 base, with 7 bases remaining between them.

Sample share makes this clonotype large. The chain links TRBV20-1 to TRBJ2-3; the match to TRBD1 covers 8 bases. V lost 5 bases and J lost 4; bases outside the gene matches: 8. The CDR3 totals 14 residues. Germline CDR1 is DFQATT and CDR2 is SNEGSKA (reference sequence). CDR3 nucleotides: TGCAGTGCTGCGGACAGGGCCGAAGCAGATACGCAGTATTTT. Amino acids: CSAADRAEADTQYF.

This clonotype qualifies as medium-sized. This chain joins TRBV19 and TRBJ2-7; D is undetermined. V was shortened by 6 bases and J by 3 bases, with 12 bases between the two germline ends. Germline CDR1 reads LNHDA; CDR2 reads SQIVND (reference sequence). The CDR3 spans 13 residues. The chain's CDR3 is CASSQSYSYEQYF. CDR3 bases: TGTGCCAGTAGCCAGAGTTACAGCTACGAGCAGTACTTC.

This clonotype counts as large. The V and J genes are TRBV12-3 or TRBV12-4 and TRBJ1-3, with D unresolved. V was cut by 6 bases and J by 0 bases, with 6 bases left in between. The length of the CDR3 is 13 residues. The CDR3 region has the DNA TGTGCCAGCAGACCGGACTCTGGAAACACCATATATTTT. Encoded protein: CASRPDSGNTIYF.

This clonotype was observed a handful of times. A much larger clone differs from this one at a single base, so this may be a read error. This chain uses TRBV4-1 with TRBJ2-7, with TRBD1 matching over 8 bases. The CDR3 is made up of 15 amino acids. CDR1 is MGHRA and CDR2 is YSYEKL in the germline V gene. Unmatched junction bases numbered 8, after V lost 1 base and J lost 6 bases. CDR3 in DNA: TGCGCCAGCAGCCAAGGACAGGGGAAGGCCTGCGAGCAGTACTTC. Encoded protein: CASSQGQGKACEQYF.

By frequency in the sample, this clonotype is medium-sized. The chain combines TRBV19 with TRBJ1-5; unclear D gene. This CDR3 spans 11 amino acids. The germline gives CDR1 LNHDA, CDR2 SQIVND (reference sequence). V was shortened by 4 bases and J by 6 bases, with 4 bases between the two germline ends. The CDR3 nucleotides read TGTGCCAGTAGTAATGGTCAGCCCCAGCATTTT. It is translated as CASSNGQPQHF.

This clonotype is termed large. The DNA for the CDR3 is TGTGCCAGCAGCTTTGCCGGATCCTACGAGCAGTACTTC. This gives the protein CASSFAGSYEQYF. V gene TRBV7-2 combines with J gene TRBJ2-7; no clear D. V lost 3 bases to trimming and J lost 1 base, with 7 bases between them. Germline V gives CDR1 SGHTA, CDR2 FQGNSA. The CDR3 totals 13 residues. The full variable domain, its missing parts supplied by reference TRBV7-2 and TRBJ2-7, is GAGVSQSPSNKVTEKGKDVELRCDPISGHTALYWYRQSLGQGLEFLIYFQGNSAPDKSGLPSDRFSAERTGGSVSTLTIQRTQQEDSAVYLCASSFAGSYEQYFGPGTRLTVT.

By sample fraction, this clonotype is large. The rearrangement joins TRBV4-1 to TRBJ2-1, with D maybe TRBD2 (5 bases). The germline V gene has CDR1 MGHRA and CDR2 YSYEKL. The V and J ends lost 1 base and 5 bases respectively, with 15 bases between them. The CDR3 covers 16 residues. CDR3 residues: CASSQAAGTGNNEQFF. The DNA of the CDR3 is TGCGCCAGCAGCCAAGCTGCGGGCACCGGCAACAATGAGCAGTTCTTC.

Remarks on this clonotype: A much larger clone differs by one base, so this may be a read error. The genes are TRBV19 and TRBJ2-1; weak D call: TRBD2 (6 bases). This CDR3 region has 14 residues. Germline V gives CDR1 LNHDA, CDR2 SQIVND (reference sequence). This CDR3 is CASSMLASYSEQFF. The CDR3 DNA sequence: TGTGCCAGTAGTATGCTAGCGAGTTACAGTGAGCAGTTCTTC.

The J gene is TRBJ2-3, the V gene TRBV7-2, with TRBD1 as a possible D gene (6 bases). The CDR3 covers 15 residues. Germline CDR1 SGHTA, CDR2 FQGNSA. The V and J ends lost 5 bases and 2 bases respectively, with 14 bases between them. The CDR3 bases are TGTGCCAGCAGCCGAAGGGACACTCCCACAGATACGCAGTATTTT. It is translated as CASSRRDTPTDTQYF.

This clonotype is judged medium-sized. DNA for the CDR3: TGTGCCAGTAGTATCATTAGCGGGGGCCTTACCGGGGAGCTGTTTTTT. Protein: CASSIISGGLTGELFF. V gene TRBV19 combines with J gene TRBJ2-2; the match to TRBD2 covers 9 bases. Unmatched junction bases numbered 7, after V lost 3 bases and J lost 5 bases. The CDR3 contains 16 residues. Germline V gives CDR1 LNHDA, CDR2 SQIVND (reference sequence).

For this clonotype: This is likely a read error, given that the CDR3 carries no conserved phenylalanine or tryptophan at its end. The genes are TRBV28 and TRBJ2-7, with D unresolved. The CDR3 totals 13 residues. In germline, CDR1 is MDHEN, CDR2 SYDVKM. DNA for the CDR3: TGTGCCAGCACCGAGAGCCTCTCCTACGAACAGTACCTC. Translating it yields CASTESLSYEQYL.

By share of the sample, this clonotype is medium-sized. The chain recombines TRBV20-1 with TRBJ2-5, with 7 bases aligning to TRBD2. This CDR3 is built from 14 residues. V gave up 3 bases and J gave up 0 bases; unmatched junction bases: 4. Germline values: CDR1 DFQATT, CDR2 SNEGSKA (reference sequence). The CDR3 reads CSASPAGYQETQYF. DNA for the CDR3: TGCAGTGCTAGCCCAGCGGGGTACCAAGAGACCCAGTACTTC.

This clonotype appeared a few times. A much larger clone differs by one base, so this may be a read error. Since the CDR3 does not end with the conserved phenylalanine or tryptophan, this likely comes from a read error. The rearrangement joins TRBV7-2 to TRBJ1-6; a weak D match, TRBD1 (5 bases). Trimming left V 7 bases short and J 7 bases short, with 14 bases between. This CDR3 is 14 amino acids long. Germline-derived CDR1 and CDR2 are SGHTA and FQGNSA. The CDR3 DNA sequence: TGTGCCAGCACCCAGGGAAAGACAAATTCACCCCTCCACCTT. It encodes CASTQGKTNSPLHL.

This clonotype was observed a few times. The chain employs TRBV7-9 and TRBJ2-7; no definite D call. Trimming stripped 5 bases from V and 4 bases from J, with 12 bases between. The CDR3 is made up of 13 amino acids. The V gene's germline CDR1 is SEHNR and CDR2 FQNEAQ (reference sequence). Here the CDR3 DNA reads TGTGCCAGCAGCCCCGTGACACCATACGAGCAGTACTTC. It translates to CASSPVTPYEQYF.

This clonotype is labeled as large (0.1 to 1%). The chain carries TRBV19 and TRBJ1-5; TRBD1 aligns across 7 bases. CDR1 LNHDA and CDR2 SQIVND come from the germline V gene (reference sequence). There are 15 residues in the CDR3. V trimming: 3 bases; J trimming: 0 bases; junction bases outside the gene matches: 2. In DNA, the CDR3 is TGTGCCAGTAGTATCCGACAGGGTAGCAATCAGCCCCAGCATTTT. It is translated as CASSIRQGSNQPQHF.

Relative to its sample, this clonotype is medium-sized (0.01 to 0.1%). The J gene is TRBJ2-1, the V gene TRBV19; 11 bases map to TRBD2. This CDR3 contains 18 residues. CDR1 LNHDA and CDR2 SQIVND come from the germline V gene (reference sequence). V was clipped by 4 bases and J by 7 bases; unmatched bases: 15. CDR3 residues: CASSNLAGGRRLVNEQFF. The DNA for the CDR3 is TGTGCCAGTAGTAACCTAGCGGGGGGTCGCCGTTTGGTAAATGAGCAGTTCTTC.

This clonotype is medium-sized in the sample. The V gene is TRBV19, the J gene TRBJ1-1; D might be TRBD1 (6 bases). The CDR3 runs to 15 residues. Trimming pared 5 bases from V and 0 bases from J, leaving 13 bases between. Germline values: CDR1 LNHDA, CDR2 SQIVND (reference sequence). In DNA form, the CDR3 reads TGTGCCAGTAGTTGGCAGGGGACCATGAACACTGAAGCTTTCTTT. Protein: CASSWQGTMNTEAFF.

By sample share, this clonotype is large. The V call is TRBV28, the J call TRBJ2-3; TRBD1 is a possible D gene (5 bases). The germline gives CDR1 MDHEN, CDR2 SYDVKM. The CDR3 contains 14 residues. The V and J ends lost 3 bases and 2 bases respectively, with 9 bases between them. In DNA, the CDR3 is TGTGCCAGCAGTTTGGGGCAGATCACAGATACGCAGTATTTT. It yields the protein CASSLGQITDTQYF.

This clonotype has only a few counts. The CDR3 end shows no conserved phenylalanine or tryptophan, and so a read error is likely. The chain recombines TRBV20-1 with TRBJ2-1; D remains unclear. Germline V gene sequence: CDR1 DFQATT, CDR2 SNEGSKA (reference sequence). V gave up 4 bases and J gave up 7 bases, with 14 bases separating them. CDR3 size: 13 residues. The CDR3 bases are TGCAGTGCTAATAATTACCAGCTGAATGAGCAGTTCTCC. Protein product: CSANNYQLNEQFS.

This chain links TRBV27 with TRBJ2-2; 9 bases fit TRBD1. V trimming: 8 bases; J trimming: 3 bases; junction bases outside the gene matches: 7. The CDR3 extends over 15 amino acids. Germline-derived CDR1 and CDR2 are MNHEY and SMNVEV (reference sequence). CDR3 nucleotides: TGTGCCAGCGGATACAGGGGGCTCGACACCGGGGAGCTGTTTTTT. Translation gives CASGYRGLDTGELFF.

This clonotype is large. V and J are TRBV19 and TRBJ2-1; D tentatively reads TRBD1 or TRBD2 (7 bases each). Trimming stripped 5 bases from V and 4 bases from J, with 15 bases between. The CDR3 runs 15 residues. The germline CDR1 and CDR2 sequences are LNHDA and SQIVND (reference sequence). In nucleotides, the CDR3 is TGTGCCAGTAGTGCAGGGGGGGGCGCTTACAATGAGCAGTTCTTC. Translation gives CASSAGGGAYNEQFF.

Judged by abundance, this clonotype is large. The chain joins TRBV20-1 to TRBJ2-7; 10 bases line up with TRBD1. Losses at the gene ends were 4 bases for V and 3 bases for J; bases not matched to a gene: 3. CDR3 length: 13 residues. Looked up from germline, CDR1 is DFQATT and CDR2 is SNEGSKA (reference sequence). The CDR3 DNA sequence: TGCAGTGCTATAAGGACAGGGGGCTACGAGCAGTACTTC. It specifies CSAIRTGGYEQYF.

This clonotype ranks as medium-sized. This chain joins TRBV20-1 and TRBJ1-2; D ambiguous. CDR3 length: 11 residues. Trimming left V 2 bases short and J 6 bases short, with 7 bases between. Germline V gene sequence: CDR1 DFQATT, CDR2 SNEGSKA (reference sequence). In nucleotides, the CDR3 is TGCAGTGCTAGACTCGGGGATGGCTACACCTTC. Its translation: CSARLGDGYTF.